The 10 T cell receptor beta chains presented below share a single source sample, sequenced in a study of T-cell reconstitution after alpha-beta-depleted transplantation in children. Unique molecular identifiers were incorporated into the prepared TCRbeta library. TCRdb reanalysed the PCR reads using MiXCR and keeps one entry per CDR3 protein. This sample has some 43,000 distinct CDR3 sequences, with around a tenth found just once. Sequencing used PBMCs, mostly from graft donor cells, obtained 60 days after TCRalphabeta/CD19-depleted stem cell transplant. These receptor sequences come from a male patient aged 2 to 10 who had a stem cell transplant for chronic granulomatous disease, so the T cells may come from the graft donor.

This clonotype was seen a few times. J is TRBJ2-7 and V is TRBV20-1; D gene unclear. V was trimmed by 0 bases and J by 0 bases, leaving 12 bases between them. The CDR3 spans 15 residues. CDR1 is DFQATT, CDR2 SNEGSKA, per germline (reference sequence). CDR3 residues: CSARDRHQSSYEQYF. CDR3 DNA: TGCAGTGCTAGAGATAGACACCAGAGCTCCTACGAGCAGTACTTC.

This clonotype showed up many times. The rearrangement joins TRBV5-6 to TRBJ1-5; D is ambiguous. V was trimmed by 0 bases and J by 2 bases, leaving 12 bases between them. Looked up from germline, CDR1 is SGHDT and CDR2 is YYEEEE. The CDR3 totals 16 residues. In nucleotides, the CDR3 is TGTGCCAGCAGCTTGGCGGTCCAGATGGGCAATCAGCCCCAGCATTTT. Translating gives CASSLAVQMGNQPQHF.

This clonotype appeared many times. This chain uses TRBV30 with TRBJ2-6; D assignment may be TRBD1 or TRBD2 (6 bases each). Trimming removed 5 bases from V and 1 base from J, with 12 bases in between. Per the germline V gene, CDR1 is GTSNPN and CDR2 is SVGIG (reference sequence). The CDR3 loop spans 15 amino acids. The CDR3 protein is CAWGQGGSGANVLTF. CDR3 DNA: TGTGCCTGGGGTCAAGGGGGGTCTGGGGCCAACGTCCTGACTTTC.

Many counts were recorded for this clonotype. Because the CDR3's place on the DNA is in doubt, the DNA is left out and the CDR3 is given as listed by TCRdb. This sequence joins TRBV21-1 and TRBJ2-2; the table's D call, TRBD1, has no DNA check behind it. TRBV21-1 is given as a pseudogene. The CDR3 sequence runs 20 residues, both termini included. CDR3 sequence: CASSKGPRQGFGEGTGELFF.

The gene calls are TRBV6-5 and TRBJ1-6, with D tentatively TRBD1 (6 bases). There are 19 residues in the CDR3. The germline V gene encodes CDR1 MNHEY and CDR2 SVGAGI. The ends were cut back, 2 bases at V and 0 bases at J, with 17 bases in the middle. For the CDR3, the DNA is TGTGCCAGCAGTTACGCGTCCGCAGGGGTAGGCTCCTATAATTCACCCCTCCACTTT. Residues: CASSYASAGVGSYNSPLHF.

This chain joins TRBV5-5 and TRBJ1-1; TRBD1 is a possible D gene (5 bases). Trimming took 1 base from V and 4 from J, leaving 11 bases between them. Germline CDR1 and CDR2: SGHKS and YYEKEE (reference sequence). The CDR3 is 14 amino acids. The chain's CDR3 is CASSLPGLTTEAFF. The CDR3 DNA sequence: TGTGCCAGCAGCTTGCCAGGGTTGACCACTGAAGCTTTCTTT. Filled out from reference TRBV5-5 and TRBJ1-1, the complete variable domain reads DAGVTQSPTHLIKTRGQQVTLRCSPISGHKSVSWYQQVLGQGPQFIFQYYEKEERGRGNFPDRFSARQFPNYSSELNVNALLLGDSALYLCASSLPGLTTEAFFGQGTRLTVV.

V is TRBV7-2 and J is TRBJ1-2; a possible D gene is TRBD1 (6 bases). CDR3 length: 15 residues. Germline CDR1 reads SGHTA; CDR2 reads FQGNSA. V was shortened by 0 bases and J by 4 bases, with 12 bases between the two germline ends. The CDR3 DNA follows: TGTGCCAGCAGCTTAGCGTGGGACACGAGCTATGGCTACACCTTC. It yields the protein CASSLAWDTSYGYTF.

This clonotype occurred a few times. The J gene is TRBJ1-5, the V gene TRBV7-2; D not certain. Between the trimmed V and J ends, which lost 4 bases and 7 bases, there was a span of 14 bases. This CDR3 comprises 14 residues. The germline V gene encodes CDR1 SGHTA and CDR2 FQGNSA. The CDR3 DNA reads TGTGCCAGCAGCTACTGGCAGGTTAAACAGCCCCAGCATTTT. This gives the protein CASSYWQVKQPQHF.

This chain joins TRBV18 and TRBJ2-2, with TRBD2 matching over 8 bases. J was trimmed by 7 bases and V by 3 bases; bases with no gene match: 10. This CDR3 spans 16 amino acids. Germline CDR1 is KGHSH and CDR2 is LQKENI. The CDR3 sequence: CASSPDPGLGGGELFF. The CDR3 nucleotides are TGTGCCAGCTCACCGGATCCGGGACTAGGAGGCGGGGAGCTGTTTTTT. The full variable domain, its missing parts supplied by reference TRBV18 and TRBJ2-2, is NAGVMQNPRHLVRRRGQEARLRCSPMKGHSHVYWYRQLPEEGLKFMVYLQKENIIDESGMPKERFSAEFPKEGPSILRIQQVVRGDSAAYFCASSPDPGLGGGELFFGEGSRLTVL.

This clonotype was counted many times. This chain connects TRBV28 to TRBJ1-2, with 7 bases aligning to TRBD1. Germline V lookup: CDR1 MDHEN, CDR2 SYDVKM. The V and J ends lost 5 bases and 4 bases, in that order; junction bases with no gene match: 7. This CDR3 has 14 amino acids. CDR3 sequence reads: CASSQTGRGYGYTF. In DNA, the CDR3 is TGTGCCAGCAGTCAGACAGGGCGAGGCTATGGCTACACCTTC.